These 19 T cell receptor beta chains came from one sample sequenced in a study of shared clonotypes between healthy human individuals. Repertoires were generated with immunoSEQ multiplex PCR, while TCRdb's copy carries only in-frame clones and drops some. Of some 490,000 clones in the sample, about 78% were seen once. The material sequenced was PBMCs. Receptors were obtained from a woman in her thirties or forties in good health. Some clones in this sample may be carry-over from other donors' samples.

This clone was found a few times. The rearrangement uses TRBV10-2 and TRBJ2-2; tentatively, D is TRBD1 (6 bases). V lost 7 bases, J lost 2 bases, and 11 bases lay in between. This CDR3 region has 14 residues. In germline, CDR1 is WSHSY, CDR2 SAAADI. CDR3 residues: CASKWDTNTGELFF. CDR3 bases: TGCGCCAGCAAGTGGGACACCAACACCGGGGAGCTGTTTTTT.

This chain uses TRBV18 with TRBJ1-2; 9 nucleotides align to TRBD1. The germline gives CDR1 KGHSH, CDR2 LQKENI. V trimming: 5 bases; J trimming: 6 bases; junction bases outside the gene matches: 7. The CDR3 extends over 14 amino acids. CDR3 coding DNA: TGTGCCAGCTCAGAGGGACAGGGAGGCGATGGCTACACCTTC. Residues: CASSEGQGGDGYTF.

This clone was seen more than once but under ten times. Other nucleotide sequences in the sample specify the same CDR3. The chain uses TRBV2 and TRBJ2-1, with D possibly TRBD1 on 5 matching bases. This CDR3 spans 15 amino acids. Trimming cost V 4 bases and J 0 bases, with 10 bases left between them. The V gene's germline CDR1 is SNHLY and CDR2 FYNNEI. The CDR3, as DNA: TGTGCCAGCAGTGGGGGCCCAAGCTCCTACAATGAGCAGTTCTTC. Residues: CASSGGPSSYNEQFF.

V gene TRBV11-2 combines with J gene TRBJ2-7, with D possibly being TRBD2 (5 bases). Per germline, CDR1 SGHAT and CDR2 FQNNGV. Trimming shortened V by 5 bases and J by 4 bases, and 21 bases separated the two germline ends. The CDR3 contains 16 residues. The CDR3 region is CASSTRTGPLRYEQYF. CDR3 sequence (DNA): TGTGCCAGCAGCACCAGGACTGGACCTTTAAGGTACGAGCAGTACTTC.

The chain uses TRBV9 and TRBJ1-2; D not resolved. The CDR3 has 14 amino acids. Trimming cost V 0 bases and J 2 bases, with 8 bases left between them. The germline V gene has CDR1 SGDLS and CDR2 YYNGEE. CDR3 loop: CASSVDPQNYGYTF. The DNA of the CDR3 is TGTGCCAGCAGCGTAGACCCACAGAACTATGGCTACACCTTC.

This sequence joins TRBV6-1 and TRBJ1-6; D is unclear. Germline V gene lookup returns CDR1 MNHNS and CDR2 SASEGT. The CDR3 totals 14 residues. The germline V and J ends were trimmed by 4 bases and 7 bases, with 11 bases remaining between them. The CDR3 coding sequence is TGTGCCAGCAGTGTCTCAGGAGAGAATTCACCCCTCCACTTT. Translating gives CASSVSGENSPLHF.

V gene TRBV9 combines with J gene TRBJ2-2; no definite D call. The CDR3 consists of 17 residues. The germline V and J ends were trimmed by 4 bases and 0 bases, with 16 bases remaining between them. Germline V CDR1 and CDR2: SGDLS, YYNGEE. CDR3: CASSMAGHQPNTGELFF. CDR3 sequence (DNA): TGTGCCAGCAGCATGGCAGGCCACCAGCCGAACACCGGGGAGCTGTTTTTT.

The chain is built from TRBV2 and TRBJ2-7; 13 bases align to TRBD2. V shed 8 bases and J 2 bases; nucleotides not matched to a gene: 3. The germline gives CDR1 SNHLY, CDR2 FYNNEI. This CDR3 has 14 residues. The CDR3 spells CASVLAGGTYEQYF. CDR3 coding DNA: TGTGCCAGCGTACTAGCGGGAGGGACCTACGAGCAGTACTTC. Using reference TRBV2 and TRBJ2-7 for the parts outside the CDR3, the full variable domain is EPEVTQTPSHQVTQMGQEVILRCVPISNHLYFYWYRQILGQKVEFLVSFYNNEISEKSEIFDDQFSVERPDGSNFTLKIRSTKLEDSAMYFCASVLAGGTYEQYFGPGTRLTVT.

The gene calls are TRBV6-1 and TRBJ1-1; a weak D match, TRBD1 (5 bases). Germline CDR1 and CDR2: MNHNS and SASEGT. Deletions cut 7 bases from V and 4 bases from J, with 13 bases between. The CDR3 extends over 13 amino acids. CDR3 residues: CASTGFDSTEAFF. The DNA for the CDR3 is TGTGCCAGCACAGGGTTCGATAGCACTGAAGCTTTCTTT.

This clone was found once. This sequence joins TRBV30 and TRBJ1-5; D ambiguous. Germline V gene lookup returns CDR1 GTSNPN and CDR2 SVGIG (reference sequence). The CDR3 is made up of 13 amino acids. With 2 bases removed from V and 1 base from J, the gap between germline ends came to 6 bases. The DNA of the CDR3 is TGTGCCTGGAGTCTTGCAAGCAATCAGCCCCAGCATTTT. Translation gives CAWSLASNQPQHF.

CDR3 in amino acids: CAISESWASPGEQFF. CDR3 nucleotide sequence: TGTGCCATCAGTGAGTCATGGGCTAGCCCTGGTGAGCAGTTCTTC. V is TRBV10-3 and J is TRBJ2-1; weak D call: TRBD2 (5 bases). Germline V gives CDR1 ENHRY, CDR2 SYGVKD. There are 15 residues in the CDR3. V lost 0 bases and J lost 9, with 15 bases in between.

CDR3 residues: CASRGTWGGNQPQHF. The CDR3 bases are TGTGCCAGCAGGGGGACCTGGGGGGGCAATCAGCCCCAGCATTTT. This chain uses TRBV6-1 with TRBJ1-5; a possible D gene is TRBD1 (5 bases). This CDR3 has 15 residues. The germline gives CDR1 MNHNS, CDR2 SASEGT. Trimming took off 6 bases at V and 2 bases at J, with 14 bases between the two ends.

The chain joins TRBV6-1 to TRBJ2-5, with 7 bases matching TRBD1. V gave up 5 bases and J gave up 5 bases; unmatched junction bases: 11. Germline values: CDR1 MNHNS, CDR2 SASEGT. The CDR3 runs to 15 residues. The CDR3 nucleotides are TGTGCCAGCAGTTTTGACAGGGTACTGGGGGAGACCCAGTACTTC. It yields the protein CASSFDRVLGETQYF.

This clone turned up a few times. This chain links TRBV5-1 with TRBJ1-2; the match to TRBD1 covers 10 bases. In germline, CDR1 is SGHRS, CDR2 YFSETQ. V shed 2 bases and J 2 bases; nucleotides not matched to a gene: 6. The CDR3 contains 16 residues. The CDR3 reads CASSFIGTGENYGYTF. CDR3 DNA sequence: TGCGCCAGCAGCTTTATAGGGACAGGGGAGAACTATGGCTACACCTTC.

As to this clone: At one end the junction does not follow the germline gene, possibly because of a read error. V is TRBV7-7 and J is TRBJ2-1, with D possibly TRBD2 on 5 matching bases. The germline gives CDR1 SSHAT, CDR2 FNYEAQ (reference sequence). The CDR3 runs to 15 residues. CDR3 residues: CASSIDPSGSNEQFF. The CDR3 DNA follows: TGTGCTAGCAGCATCGATCCAAGTGGGAGCAATGAGCAGTTCTTC.

This clone has at least ten counts. The chain combines TRBV6-1 with TRBJ2-7; D is unclear. CDR3 length: 15 residues. The germline gives CDR1 MNHNS, CDR2 SASEGT. The V gene lost 4 bases and the J gene lost 0 bases, with 13 bases spanning the gap. The CDR3 DNA reads as TGTGCCAGCAGTGTCCTAGTAGAAAGCTCCTACGAGCAGTACTTC. It encodes CASSVLVESSYEQYF.

The chain links TRBV10-3 to TRBJ2-1; no definite D call. Germline CDR1 and CDR2: ENHRY and SYGVKD. V shed 6 bases and J shed 4 bases, with 13 bases lying between them. The CDR3 sequence is 14 residues long. The CDR3 protein is CAIRDLAPYNEQFF. CDR3 in DNA: TGTGCCATCAGGGATCTGGCTCCATACAATGAGCAGTTCTTC.

This rearrangement joins TRBV28 to TRBJ2-2, with 9 bases that match TRBD1. After removal of 6 bases from V and 6 bases from J, the junction contained 11 bases not matched to a gene. The CDR3 has 16 amino acids. In germline, CDR1 is MDHEN, CDR2 SYDVKM. The DNA for the CDR3 is TGTGCCAGCAGGATCCGGGACAGGGTCGTTTCCGGGGAGCTGTTTTTT. Translation: CASRIRDRVVSGELFF.

This chain connects TRBV7-9 to TRBJ1-2; no clear D. The CDR3 contains 12 residues. V was shortened by 1 base and J by 5 bases, with 5 bases between the two germline ends. Germline assignment: CDR1 SEHNR and CDR2 FQNEAQ (reference sequence). CDR3 amino acids: CASSLVGYGYTF. The CDR3 DNA is TGTGCCAGCAGCTTAGTGGGGTATGGCTACACCTTC.